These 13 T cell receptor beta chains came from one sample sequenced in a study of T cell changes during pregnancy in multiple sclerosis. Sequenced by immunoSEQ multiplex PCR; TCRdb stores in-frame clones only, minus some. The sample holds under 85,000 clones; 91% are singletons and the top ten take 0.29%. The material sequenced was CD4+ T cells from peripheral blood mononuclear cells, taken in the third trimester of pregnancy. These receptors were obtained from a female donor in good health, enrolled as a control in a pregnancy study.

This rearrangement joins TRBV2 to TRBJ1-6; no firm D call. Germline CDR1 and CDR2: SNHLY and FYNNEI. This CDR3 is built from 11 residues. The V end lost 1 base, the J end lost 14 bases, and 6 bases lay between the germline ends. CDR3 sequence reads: CASSEGLSLHF. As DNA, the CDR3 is TGTGCCAGCAGTGAAGGACTCTCCCTCCACTTT. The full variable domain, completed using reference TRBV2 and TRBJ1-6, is EPEVTQTPSHQVTQMGQEVILRCVPISNHLYFYWYRQILGQKVEFLVSFYNNEISEKSEIFDDQFSVERPDGSNFTLKIRSTKLEDSAMYFCASSEGLSLHFGNGTRLTVT.

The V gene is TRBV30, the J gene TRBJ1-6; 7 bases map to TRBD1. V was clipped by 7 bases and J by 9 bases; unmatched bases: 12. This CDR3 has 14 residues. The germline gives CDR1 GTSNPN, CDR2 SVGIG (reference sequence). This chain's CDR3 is CASARGQLTSPLHF. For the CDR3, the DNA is TGTGCCTCGGCCCGGGGACAGCTAACTTCACCCCTCCACTTT.

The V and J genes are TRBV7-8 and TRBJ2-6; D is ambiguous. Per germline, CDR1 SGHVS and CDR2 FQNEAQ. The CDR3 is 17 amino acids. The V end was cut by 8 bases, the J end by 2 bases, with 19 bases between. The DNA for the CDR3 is TGTGCCAGCGGCGACTTTTTCCGGGTAACTGGGGCCAACGTCCTGACTTTC. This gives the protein CASGDFFRVTGANVLTF. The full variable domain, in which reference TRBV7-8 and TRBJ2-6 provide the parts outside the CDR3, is GAGVSQSPRYKVAKRGQDVALRCDPISGHVSLFWYQQALGQGPEFLTYFQNEAQLDKSGLPSDRFFAERPEGSVSTLKIQRTQQEDSAVYLCASGDFFRVTGANVLTFGAGSRLTVL.

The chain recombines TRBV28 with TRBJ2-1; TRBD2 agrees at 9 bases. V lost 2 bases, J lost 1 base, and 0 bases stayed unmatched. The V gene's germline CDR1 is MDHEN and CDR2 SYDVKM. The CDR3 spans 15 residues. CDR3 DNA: TGTGCCAGCAGTTTAAGCGGGGGGTCCTACAATGAGCAGTTCTTC. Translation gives CASSLSGGSYNEQFF.

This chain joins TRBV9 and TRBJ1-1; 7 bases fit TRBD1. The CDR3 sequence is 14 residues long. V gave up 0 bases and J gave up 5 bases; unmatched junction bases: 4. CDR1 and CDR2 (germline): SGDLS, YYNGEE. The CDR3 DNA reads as TGTGCCAGCAGCGTAGATCCACAGGGGACTGAAGCTTTCTTT. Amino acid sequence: CASSVDPQGTEAFF.

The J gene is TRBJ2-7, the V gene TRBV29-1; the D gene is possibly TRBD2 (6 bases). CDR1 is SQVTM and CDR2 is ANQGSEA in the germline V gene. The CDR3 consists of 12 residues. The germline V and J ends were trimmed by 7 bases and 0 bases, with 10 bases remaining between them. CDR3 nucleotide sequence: TGCAGCGGACGGCGGGACTCCTACGAGCAGTACTTC. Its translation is CSGRRDSYEQYF.

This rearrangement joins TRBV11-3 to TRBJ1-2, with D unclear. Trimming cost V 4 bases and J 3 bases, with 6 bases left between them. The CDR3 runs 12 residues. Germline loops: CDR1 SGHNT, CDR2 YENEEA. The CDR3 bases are TGTGCCAGCAGCTCAGGTGACTATGGCTACACCTTC. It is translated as CASSSGDYGYTF. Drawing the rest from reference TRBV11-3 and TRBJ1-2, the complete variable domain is EAGVVQSPRYKIIEKKQPVAFWCNPISGHNTLYWYLQNLGQGPELLIRYENEEAVDDSQLPKDRFSAERLKGVDSTLKIQPAELGDSAVYLCASSSGDYGYTFGSGTRLTVV.

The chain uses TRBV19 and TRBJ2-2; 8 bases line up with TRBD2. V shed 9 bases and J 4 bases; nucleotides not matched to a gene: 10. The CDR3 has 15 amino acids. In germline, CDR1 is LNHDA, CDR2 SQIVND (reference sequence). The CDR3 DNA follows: TGTGCCAGCACCCTACGGGGGGGGACCACCGGGGAGCTGTTTTTT. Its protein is CASTLRGGTTGELFF.

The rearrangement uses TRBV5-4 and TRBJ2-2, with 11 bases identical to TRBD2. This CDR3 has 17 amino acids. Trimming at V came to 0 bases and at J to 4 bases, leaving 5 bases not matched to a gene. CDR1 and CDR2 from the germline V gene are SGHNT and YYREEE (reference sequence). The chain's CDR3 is CASSLVAGGLSTGELFF. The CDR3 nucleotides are TGTGCCAGCAGCTTGGTAGCGGGGGGGCTGAGCACCGGGGAGCTGTTTTTT.

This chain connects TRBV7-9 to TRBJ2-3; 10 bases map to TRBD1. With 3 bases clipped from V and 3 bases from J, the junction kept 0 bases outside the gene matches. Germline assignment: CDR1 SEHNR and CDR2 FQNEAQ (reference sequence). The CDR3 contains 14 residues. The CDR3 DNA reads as TGTGCCAGCAGCTTGGGACAGGGGACAGATACGCAGTATTTT. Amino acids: CASSLGQGTDTQYF.

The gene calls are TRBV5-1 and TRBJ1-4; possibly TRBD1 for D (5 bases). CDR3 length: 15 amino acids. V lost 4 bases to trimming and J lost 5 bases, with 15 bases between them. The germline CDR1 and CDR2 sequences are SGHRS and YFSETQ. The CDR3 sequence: CASSAGQGSNEKLFF. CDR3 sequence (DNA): TGCGCCAGCAGCGCGGGGCAGGGCTCCAATGAAAAACTGTTTTTT.

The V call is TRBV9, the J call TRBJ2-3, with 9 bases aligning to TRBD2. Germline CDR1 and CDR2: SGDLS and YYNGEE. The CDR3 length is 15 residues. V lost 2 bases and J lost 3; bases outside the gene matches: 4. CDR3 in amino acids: CASSVRTSATDTQYF. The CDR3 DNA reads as TGTGCCAGCAGCGTCCGGACTAGCGCAACAGATACGCAGTATTTT.

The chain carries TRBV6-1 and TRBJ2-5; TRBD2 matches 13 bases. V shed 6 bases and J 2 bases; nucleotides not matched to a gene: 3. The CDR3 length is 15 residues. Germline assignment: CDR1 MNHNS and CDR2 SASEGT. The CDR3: CASRGTSGVQETQYF. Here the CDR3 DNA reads TGTGCCAGCAGAGGGACTAGCGGGGTACAAGAGACCCAGTACTTC.